This TCR beta chain appears in the sequencing data of a study of identical twins. The CDR3 spans 14 residues. With V trimmed by 3 bases and J by 1 base, 6 bases remained unmatched. The germline gives CDR1 DFQATT, CDR2 SNEGSKA (reference sequence). TCRdb called the 5' RACE reads again in MiXCR, with one record for every CDR3 protein. The sample includes about 200,000 distinct CDR3 sequences, 5.5% to 7.5% of them seen just once. These data also formed part of another study, on T cells expressing NK-cell markers.

The TCR comes from a woman aged 18-29 years in good health. The sample taken for sequencing was CD8+ T cells sorted from blood. The chain couples TRBV20-1 to TRBJ2-7; 7 nucleotides line up with TRBD1. CDR3 sequence: CSARGTEISYEQYF. The CDR3 DNA is TGCAGTGCTAGGGGGACAGAGATTTCCTACGAGCAGTACTTC.